This passage covers 10 T cell receptor beta chains from one sample sequenced in a study of cytomegalovirus exposure and HLA in healthy donors. Both 60 Vbeta primers and 13 Jbeta primers went into the PCR. Repertoires were generated with immunoSEQ multiplex PCR, while TCRdb's copy carries only in-frame clones and drops some. The sample carries roughly 250,000 clones, just over 70% recorded once. Material: PBMCs. All receptors derive from a female donor in good health and CMV-seronegative.

The rearrangement joins TRBV11-3 to TRBJ1-1; 10 positions match TRBD1. The V and J ends lost 1 base and 5 bases, in that order; junction bases with no gene match: 4. CDR3 size: 15 residues. Germline V gene sequence: CDR1 SGHNT, CDR2 YENEEA. The CDR3 DNA reads TGTGCCAGCAGCTTAGGGGGACAGGGGCTGACTGAAGCTTTCTTT. Its translation: CASSLGGQGLTEAFF.

This chain uses TRBV11-3 with TRBJ2-3, with 8 bases aligning to TRBD2. V lost 1 base to trimming and J lost 2 bases; unmatched junction nucleotides: 2. There are 15 residues in the CDR3. CDR1 and CDR2 from the germline V gene are SGHNT and YENEEA. Here the CDR3 reads CASSLGLASTDTQYF. For the CDR3, the DNA is TGTGCCAGCAGCTTAGGACTAGCGTCCACAGATACGCAGTATTTT. Together with reference TRBV11-3 and TRBJ2-3, the CDR3 gives the full variable domain: EAGVVQSPRYKIIEKKQPVAFWCNPISGHNTLYWYLQNLGQGPELLIRYENEEAVDDSQLPKDRFSAERLKGVDSTLKIQPAELGDSAVYLCASSLGLASTDTQYFGPGTRLTVL.

The V gene is TRBV4-1, the J gene TRBJ1-2, with D unresolved. Germline V CDR1 and CDR2: MGHRA, YSYEKL. Trimming removed 4 bases at V and 6 bases at J, with 15 bases between. CDR3 size: 14 residues. CDR3 nucleotides: TGCGCCAGCAGCCCTCTTAATCCTATTCATGGCTACACCTTC. Encoded protein: CASSPLNPIHGYTF.

The sample holds one count of this clone. This rearrangement joins TRBV18 to TRBJ2-6, with unresolved D. Germline loops: CDR1 KGHSH, CDR2 LQKENI. V was trimmed by 2 bases and J by 0 bases, leaving 8 bases between them. This CDR3 is built from 16 residues. CDR3 in amino acids: CASSPNRDSGANVLTF. The CDR3 DNA sequence: TGTGCCAGCTCACCAAACAGAGACTCTGGGGCCAACGTCCTGACTTTC.

The V gene is TRBV6-5, the J gene TRBJ2-7, with a tentative D call TRBD1 (6 bases). Trimming shortened V by 6 bases and J by 8 bases, and 17 bases separated the two germline ends. Germline V gene sequence: CDR1 MNHEY, CDR2 SVGAGI. This CDR3 comprises 13 residues. CDR3 coding DNA: TGTGCCAGCAGCTTCAATACAGGGTCGCAGCAGTACTTC. Encoded protein: CASSFNTGSQQYF.

This chain links TRBV27 with TRBJ2-7, with TRBD2 matching over 8 bases. The CDR3 sequence is 17 residues long. J was trimmed by 3 bases and V by 8 bases; bases with no gene match: 18. Germline loops: CDR1 MNHEY, CDR2 SMNVEV (reference sequence). The CDR3 DNA reads TGTGCCAGCTTCCCCGGGGGTGCGGGGGGCGGTTTCTACGAGCAGTACTTC. Translated: CASFPGGAGGGFYEQYF.

The chain employs TRBV5-4 and TRBJ1-1, with D possibly matching TRBD1 (6 bases). Trimming removed 2 bases at V and 3 bases at J, with 17 bases between. The CDR3 totals 16 residues. CDR1 and CDR2 (germline): SGHNT, YYREEE (reference sequence). CDR3 nucleotide sequence: TGTGCCAGCAGCTTTCGTATAGGGGGTTATGACACTGAAGCTTTCTTT. Translating gives CASSFRIGGYDTEAFF.

Here the CDR3 DNA reads TGTGCCAGCAGCTCCTGGGCGGGGGCCGCTGGAAACACCATATATTTT. It is translated as CASSSWAGAAGNTIYF. This chain uses TRBV9 with TRBJ1-3, with D maybe TRBD1 (6 bases). The CDR3 has 16 amino acids. Trimming cost V 4 bases and J 2 bases, with 16 bases left between them. CDR1 and CDR2 (germline): SGDLS, YYNGEE.

The chain has TRBV5-6 and TRBJ1-5; weak D call: TRBD1 (5 bases). Germline V gives CDR1 SGHDT, CDR2 YYEEEE. Trimming shortened V by 4 bases and J by 6 bases, and 14 bases separated the two germline ends. The CDR3 contains 14 residues. The CDR3 protein is CASSAGAAGQPQHF. DNA for the CDR3: TGTGCCAGCAGCGCTGGGGCAGCCGGTCAGCCCCAGCATTTT.

The chain combines TRBV7-9 with TRBJ1-3, with unresolved D. The germline V gene encodes CDR1 SEHNR and CDR2 FQNEAQ (reference sequence). The CDR3 covers 17 residues. The germline V and J ends were trimmed by 1 base and 4 bases, with 17 bases remaining between them. CDR3 DNA sequence: TGTGCCAGCAGCTTAGACGGAGGACGTTTCACGGGAAACACCATATATTTT. It yields the protein CASSLDGGRFTGNTIYF.